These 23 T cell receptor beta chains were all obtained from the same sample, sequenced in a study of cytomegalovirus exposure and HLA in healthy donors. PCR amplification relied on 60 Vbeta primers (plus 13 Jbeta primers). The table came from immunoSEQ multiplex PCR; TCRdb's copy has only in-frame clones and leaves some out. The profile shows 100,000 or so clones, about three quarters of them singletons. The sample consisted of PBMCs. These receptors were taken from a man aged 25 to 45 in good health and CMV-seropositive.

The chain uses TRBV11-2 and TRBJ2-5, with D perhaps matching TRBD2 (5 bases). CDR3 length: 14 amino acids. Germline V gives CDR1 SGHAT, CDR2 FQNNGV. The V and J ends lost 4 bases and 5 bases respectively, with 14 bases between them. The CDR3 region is CASSYRGNTETQYF. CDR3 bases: TGTGCCAGCAGCTACAGAGGGAATACGGAGACCCAGTACTTC.

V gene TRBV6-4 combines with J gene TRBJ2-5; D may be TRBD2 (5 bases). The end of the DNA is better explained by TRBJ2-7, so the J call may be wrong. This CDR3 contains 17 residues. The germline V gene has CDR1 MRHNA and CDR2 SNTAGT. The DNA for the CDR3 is TGTGCCAGCAGGACCCCAATTGGAGCGGACCCTCTCTACGAGCAGTACTTC. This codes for CASRTPIGADPLYEQYF.

CDR3 sequence: CATSRGDRGTYNEQFF. The CDR3 DNA follows: TGTGCCACGAGCCGGGGGGACAGGGGGACCTACAATGAGCAGTTCTTC. The chain uses TRBV15 and TRBJ2-1; 11 bases are a match to TRBD1. The ends lost 9 bases at V and 2 bases at J; junction bases unmatched: 9. This CDR3 contains 16 residues. CDR1 is LNHNV, CDR2 YYDKDF, per germline (reference sequence).

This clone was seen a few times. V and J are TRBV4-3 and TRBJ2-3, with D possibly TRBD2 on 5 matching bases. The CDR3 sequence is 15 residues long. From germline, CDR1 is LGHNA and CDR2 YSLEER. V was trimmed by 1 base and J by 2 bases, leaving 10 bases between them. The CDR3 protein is CASSQGAGFTDTQYF. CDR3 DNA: TGCGCCAGCAGCCAAGGTGCGGGCTTCACAGATACGCAGTATTTT.

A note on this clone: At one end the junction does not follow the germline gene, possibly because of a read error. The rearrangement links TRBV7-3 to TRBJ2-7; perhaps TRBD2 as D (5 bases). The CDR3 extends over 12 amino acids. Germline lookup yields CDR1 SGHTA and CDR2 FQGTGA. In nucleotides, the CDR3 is TGTGCCAGCAGCTTGGACGGTACTAGATTGTTCTTC. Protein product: CASSLDGTRLFF.

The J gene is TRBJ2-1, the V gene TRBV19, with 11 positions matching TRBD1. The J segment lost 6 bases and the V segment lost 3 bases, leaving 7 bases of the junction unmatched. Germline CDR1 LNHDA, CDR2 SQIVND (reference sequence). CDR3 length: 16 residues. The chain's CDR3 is CASSIRGQGARNEQFF. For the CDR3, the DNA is TGTGCCAGTAGTATTAGAGGACAGGGGGCGCGCAATGAGCAGTTCTTC. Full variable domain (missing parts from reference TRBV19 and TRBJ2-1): DGGITQSPKYLFRKEGQNVTLSCEQNLNHDAMYWYRQDPGQGLRLIYYSQIVNDFQKGDIAEGYSVSREKKESFPLTVTSAQKNPTAFYLCASSIRGQGARNEQFFGPGTRLTVL.

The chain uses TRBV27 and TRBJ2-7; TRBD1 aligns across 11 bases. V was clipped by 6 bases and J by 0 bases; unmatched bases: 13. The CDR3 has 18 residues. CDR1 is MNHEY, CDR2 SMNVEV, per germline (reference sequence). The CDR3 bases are TGTGCCAGCAGCAAACTAAAGAGGGACAGGGGGAGCTCCTACGAGCAGTACTTC. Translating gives CASSKLKRDRGSSYEQYF.

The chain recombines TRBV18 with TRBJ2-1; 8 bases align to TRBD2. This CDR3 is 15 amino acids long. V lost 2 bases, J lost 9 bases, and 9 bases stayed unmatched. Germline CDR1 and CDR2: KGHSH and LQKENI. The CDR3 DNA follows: TGTGCCAGCTCACCAAGGTTAGCGGGGAGTGTTGAGCAGTTCTTC. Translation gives CASSPRLAGSVEQFF.

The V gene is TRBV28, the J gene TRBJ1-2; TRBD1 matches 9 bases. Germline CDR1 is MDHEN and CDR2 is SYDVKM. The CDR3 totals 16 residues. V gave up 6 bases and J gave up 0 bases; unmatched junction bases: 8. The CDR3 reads CASSWDRAVANYGYTF. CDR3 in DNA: TGTGCCAGCAGCTGGGACAGGGCCGTTGCTAACTATGGCTACACCTTC.

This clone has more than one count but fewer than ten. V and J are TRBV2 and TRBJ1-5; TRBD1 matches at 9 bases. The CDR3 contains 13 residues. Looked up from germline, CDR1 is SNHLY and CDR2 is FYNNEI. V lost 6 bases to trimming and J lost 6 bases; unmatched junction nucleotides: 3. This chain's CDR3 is CASRGQGSQPQHF. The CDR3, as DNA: TGTGCCAGCAGGGGACAGGGTTCTCAGCCCCAGCATTTT. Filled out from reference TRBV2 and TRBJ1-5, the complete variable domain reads EPEVTQTPSHQVTQMGQEVILRCVPISNHLYFYWYRQILGQKVEFLVSFYNNEISEKSEIFDDQFSVERPDGSNFTLKIRSTKLEDSAMYFCASRGQGSQPQHFGDGTRLSIL.

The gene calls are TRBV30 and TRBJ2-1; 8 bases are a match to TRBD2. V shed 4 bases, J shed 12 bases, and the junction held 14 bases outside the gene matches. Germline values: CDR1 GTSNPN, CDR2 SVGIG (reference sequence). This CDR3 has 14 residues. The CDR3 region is CAWTLAGALFRQFF. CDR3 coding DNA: TGTGCCTGGACCCTAGCGGGCGCCCTATTTCGGCAGTTCTTC.

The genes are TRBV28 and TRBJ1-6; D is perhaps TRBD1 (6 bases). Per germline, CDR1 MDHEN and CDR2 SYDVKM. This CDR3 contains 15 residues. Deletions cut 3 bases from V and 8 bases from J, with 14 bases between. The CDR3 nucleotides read TGTGCCAGCAGTTTGGGCAGGGGTTGGGATTCACCCCTCCACTTT. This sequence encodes CASSLGRGWDSPLHF.

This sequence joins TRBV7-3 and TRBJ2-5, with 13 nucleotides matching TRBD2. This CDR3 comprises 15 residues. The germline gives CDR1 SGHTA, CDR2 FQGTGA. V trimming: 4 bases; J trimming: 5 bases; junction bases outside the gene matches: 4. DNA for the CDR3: TGTGCCAGCAGCTCACTAGCGGGGGGGCTCGAGACCCAGTACTTC. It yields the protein CASSSLAGGLETQYF. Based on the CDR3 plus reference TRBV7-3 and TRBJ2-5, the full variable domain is GAGVSQTPSNKVTEKGKYVELRCDPISGHTALYWYRQSLGQGPEFLIYFQGTGAADDSGLPNDRFFAVRPEGSVSTLKIQRTERGDSAVYLCASSSLAGGLETQYFGPGTRLLVL.

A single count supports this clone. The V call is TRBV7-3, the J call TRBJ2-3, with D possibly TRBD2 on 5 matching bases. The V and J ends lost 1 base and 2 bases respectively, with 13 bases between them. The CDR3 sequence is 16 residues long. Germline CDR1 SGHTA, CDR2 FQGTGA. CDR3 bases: TGTGCCAGCAGCTTAAAGCCCCCGGGGTTCACAGATACGCAGTATTTT. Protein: CASSLKPPGFTDTQYF.

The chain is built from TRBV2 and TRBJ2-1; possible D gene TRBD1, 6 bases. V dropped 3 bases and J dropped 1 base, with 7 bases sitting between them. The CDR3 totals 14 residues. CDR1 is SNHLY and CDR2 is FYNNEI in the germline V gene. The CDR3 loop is CASSEGASYNEQFF. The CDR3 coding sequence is TGTGCCAGCAGTGAGGGGGCTTCCTACAATGAGCAGTTCTTC.

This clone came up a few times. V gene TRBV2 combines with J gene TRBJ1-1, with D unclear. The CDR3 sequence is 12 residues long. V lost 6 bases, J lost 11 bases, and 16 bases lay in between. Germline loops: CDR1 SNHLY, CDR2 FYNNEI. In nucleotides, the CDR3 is TGTGCCAGCAGCGGCGCACCTATGGAGGCTTTCTTT. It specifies CASSGAPMEAFF.

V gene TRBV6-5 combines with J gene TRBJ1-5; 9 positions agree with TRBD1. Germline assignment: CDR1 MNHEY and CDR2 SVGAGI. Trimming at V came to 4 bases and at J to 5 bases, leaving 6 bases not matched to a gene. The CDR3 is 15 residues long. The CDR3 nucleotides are TGTGCCAGCAGTTCCGGCGGGACAGGGTATCAGCCCCAGCATTTT. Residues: CASSSGGTGYQPQHF.

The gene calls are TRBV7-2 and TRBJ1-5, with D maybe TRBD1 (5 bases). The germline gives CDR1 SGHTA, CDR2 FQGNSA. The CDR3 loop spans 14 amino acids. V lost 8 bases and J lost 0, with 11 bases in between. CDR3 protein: CASGTGFSNQPQHF. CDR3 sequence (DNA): TGTGCCAGCGGAACAGGCTTTAGCAATCAGCCCCAGCATTTT.

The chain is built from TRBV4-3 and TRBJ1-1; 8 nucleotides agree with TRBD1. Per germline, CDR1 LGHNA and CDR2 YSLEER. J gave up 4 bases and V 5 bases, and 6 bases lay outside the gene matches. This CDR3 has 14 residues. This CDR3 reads CASSVDRGGTEAFF. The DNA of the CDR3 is TGCGCCAGCAGCGTCGACAGGGGTGGCACTGAAGCTTTCTTT.

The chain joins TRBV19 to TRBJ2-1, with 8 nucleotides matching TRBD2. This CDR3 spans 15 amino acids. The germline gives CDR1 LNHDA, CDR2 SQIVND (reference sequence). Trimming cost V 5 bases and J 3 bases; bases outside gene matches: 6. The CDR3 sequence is CASSPPGGVYNEQFF. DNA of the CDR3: TGTGCCAGTAGTCCACCGGGGGGGGTCTACAATGAGCAGTTCTTC.

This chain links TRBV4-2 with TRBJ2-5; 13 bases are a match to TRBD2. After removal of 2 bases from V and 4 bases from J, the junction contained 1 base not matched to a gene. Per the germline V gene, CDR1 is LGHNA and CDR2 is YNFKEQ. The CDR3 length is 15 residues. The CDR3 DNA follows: TGTGCCAGCAGCCAAACTAGCGGGGGGGCAGAGACCCAGTACTTC. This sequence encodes CASSQTSGGAETQYF.

The DNA of the CDR3 is TGTGCCAGCAGTGAGGATGCGGACGGACTCAGGGGCTACACCTTC. Encoded protein: CASSEDADGLRGYTF. The rearrangement links TRBV6-4 to TRBJ1-2; D unclear. Germline CDR1 reads MRHNA; CDR2 reads SNTAGT. The CDR3 runs to 15 residues. Trimming shortened V by 3 bases and J by 8 bases, and 19 bases separated the two germline ends.

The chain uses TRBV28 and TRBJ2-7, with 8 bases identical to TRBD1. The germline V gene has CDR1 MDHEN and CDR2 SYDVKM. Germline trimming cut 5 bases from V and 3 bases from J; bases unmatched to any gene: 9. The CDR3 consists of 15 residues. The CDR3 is CASSPETGGSYEQYF. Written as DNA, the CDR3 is TGTGCCAGCAGTCCGGAAACAGGGGGTAGCTACGAGCAGTACTTC.